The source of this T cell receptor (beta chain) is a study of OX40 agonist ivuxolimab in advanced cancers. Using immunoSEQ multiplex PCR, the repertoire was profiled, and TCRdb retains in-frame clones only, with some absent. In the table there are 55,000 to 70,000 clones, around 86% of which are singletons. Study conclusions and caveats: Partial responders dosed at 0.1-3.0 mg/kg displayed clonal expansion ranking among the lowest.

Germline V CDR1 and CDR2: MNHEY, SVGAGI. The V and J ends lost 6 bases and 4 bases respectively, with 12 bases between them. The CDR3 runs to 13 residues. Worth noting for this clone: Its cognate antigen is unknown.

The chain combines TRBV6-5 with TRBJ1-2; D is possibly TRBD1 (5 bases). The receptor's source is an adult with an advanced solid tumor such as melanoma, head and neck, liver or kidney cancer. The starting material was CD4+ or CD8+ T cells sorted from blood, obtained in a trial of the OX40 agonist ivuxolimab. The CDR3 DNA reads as TGTGCCAGCAGCCGGGACGGAACCTATGGCTACACCTTC. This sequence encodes CASSRDGTYGYTF.